This T cell receptor beta chain appears in the sequencing data of a study of T cell responses to AZD1222 COVID-19 vaccine. Broader study findings: Repertoires were obtained only post-peak T cell response.

Clones were sequenced by immunoSEQ multiplex PCR, and TCRdb holds only the in-frame ones, with some missing. The table has approximately 74,000 clones, around nine tenths seen once. Trimming removed 0 bases from V and 4 bases from J; junction bases left unmatched: 3. Germline loops: CDR1 MRHNA, CDR2 SNTAGT. The CDR3 sequence is 16 residues long. As to this clone: Antigen: not known.

This TCR came from an adult who received the AZD1222 COVID-19 vaccine. This specimen consisted of peripheral blood, obtained 28 days after the second AZD1222 dose. This chain uses TRBV6-4 with TRBJ2-1, with TRBD1 matching 10 bases. For the CDR3, the DNA is TGTGCCAGCAGTGACTCAGGGACAGGGGCTTACAATGAGCAGTTCTTC. This sequence encodes CASSDSGTGAYNEQFF.